This entry describes one T cell receptor beta chain. Antigen: not known. In germline, CDR1 is SGHTA, CDR2 FQGNSA. The CDR3 spans 15 residues. The V gene end was trimmed by 3 bases and the J gene end by 4 bases; junction bases not matched to a gene: 4. The sample comes from a study of cytomegalovirus exposure and HLA in healthy donors. Study-wide findings and caveats: A later analysis linked a missense variant in DCLRE1C to the trimming of TCR beta V and J genes. The study listed 150 to 200 cytomegalovirus-associated TCR beta chains. Later analysis suggested links between common viral pathogens and several top significant clusters. The productive fraction for most TCR beta V segments was about 90% or about 30% in an earlier analysis.

PCR was performed using 60 Vbeta and 13 Jbeta primers. TCRdb's copy holds only in-frame clones and misses some; the assay was immunoSEQ multiplex PCR. The repertoire consists of about 180,000 clones, with 70% to 80% occurring once and the leading ten covering 2% to 2.5%. This sequence originates from a man in his 60s in good health and CMV-seronegative. The V gene is TRBV7-2, the J gene TRBJ2-3, with 10 positions matching TRBD1. The sample consisted of PBMCs. CDR3 coding DNA: TGTGCCAGCAGCTTCGACAGGGGGCTTCCAGATACGCAGTATTTT. Translating gives CASSFDRGLPDTQYF.